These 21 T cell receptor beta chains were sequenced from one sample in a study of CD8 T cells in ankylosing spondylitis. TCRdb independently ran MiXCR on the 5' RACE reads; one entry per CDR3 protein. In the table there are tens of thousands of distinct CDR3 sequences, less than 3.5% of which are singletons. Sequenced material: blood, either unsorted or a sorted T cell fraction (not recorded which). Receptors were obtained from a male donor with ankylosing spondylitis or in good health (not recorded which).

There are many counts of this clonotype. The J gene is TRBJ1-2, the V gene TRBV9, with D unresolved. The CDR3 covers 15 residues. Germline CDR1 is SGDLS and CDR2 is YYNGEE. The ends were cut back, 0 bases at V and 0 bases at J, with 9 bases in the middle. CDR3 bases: TGTGCCAGCAGCGTAGACTCAATCGCTAACTATGGCTACACCTTC. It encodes CASSVDSIANYGYTF.

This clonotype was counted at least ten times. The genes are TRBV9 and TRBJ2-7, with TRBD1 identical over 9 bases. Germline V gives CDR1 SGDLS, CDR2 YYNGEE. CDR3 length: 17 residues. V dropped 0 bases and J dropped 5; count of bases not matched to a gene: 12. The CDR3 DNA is TGTGCCAGCAGCGTAGCCCCCCCGGGACAGGGTTCGGACGAGCAGTACTTC. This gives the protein CASSVAPPGQGSDEQYF.

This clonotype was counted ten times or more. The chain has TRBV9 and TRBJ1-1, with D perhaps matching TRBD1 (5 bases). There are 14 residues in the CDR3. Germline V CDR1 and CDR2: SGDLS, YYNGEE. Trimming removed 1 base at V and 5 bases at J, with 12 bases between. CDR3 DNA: TGTGCCAGCAGCGTACTAGGGGTACGGACTGAAGCTTTCTTT. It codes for CASSVLGVRTEAFF. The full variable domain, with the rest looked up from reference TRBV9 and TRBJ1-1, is DSGVTQTPKHLITATGQRVTLRCSPRSGDLSVYWYQQSLDQGLQFLIQYYNGEERAKGNILERFSAQQFPDLHSELNLSSLELGDSALYFCASSVLGVRTEAFFGQGTRLTVV.

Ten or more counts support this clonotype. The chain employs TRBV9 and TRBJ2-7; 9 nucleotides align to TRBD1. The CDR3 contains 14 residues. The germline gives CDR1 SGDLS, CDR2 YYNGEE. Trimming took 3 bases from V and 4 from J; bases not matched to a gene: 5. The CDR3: CASSGRDRVYEQYF. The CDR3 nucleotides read TGTGCCAGCAGCGGTCGGGACAGGGTTTACGAGCAGTACTTC. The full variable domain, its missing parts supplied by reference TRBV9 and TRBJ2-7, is DSGVTQTPKHLITATGQRVTLRCSPRSGDLSVYWYQQSLDQGLQFLIQYYNGEERAKGNILERFSAQQFPDLHSELNLSSLELGDSALYFCASSGRDRVYEQYFGPGTRLTVT.

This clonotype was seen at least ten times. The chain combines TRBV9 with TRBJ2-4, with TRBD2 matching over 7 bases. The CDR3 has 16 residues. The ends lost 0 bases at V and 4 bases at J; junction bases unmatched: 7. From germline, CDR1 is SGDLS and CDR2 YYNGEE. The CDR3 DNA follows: TGTGCCAGCAGCGTAGGTCCAGCGGGACCGAAAAACATTCAGTACTTC. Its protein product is CASSVGPAGPKNIQYF.

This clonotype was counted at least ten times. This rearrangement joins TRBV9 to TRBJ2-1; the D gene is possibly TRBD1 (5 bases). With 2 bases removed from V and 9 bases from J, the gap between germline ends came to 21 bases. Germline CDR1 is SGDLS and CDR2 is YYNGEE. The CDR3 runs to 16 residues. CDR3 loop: CASSVREVGVLVEQFF. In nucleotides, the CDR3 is TGTGCCAGCAGCGTCCGCGAGGTAGGGGTACTCGTTGAGCAGTTCTTC.

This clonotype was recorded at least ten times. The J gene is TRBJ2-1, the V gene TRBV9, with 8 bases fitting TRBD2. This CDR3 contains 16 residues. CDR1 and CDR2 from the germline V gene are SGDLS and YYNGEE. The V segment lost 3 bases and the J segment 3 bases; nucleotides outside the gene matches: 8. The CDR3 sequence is CASSAERGLGYNEQFF. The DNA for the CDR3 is TGTGCCAGCAGCGCAGAACGGGGACTAGGCTACAATGAGCAGTTCTTC. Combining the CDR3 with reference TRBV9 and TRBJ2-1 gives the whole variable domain DSGVTQTPKHLITATGQRVTLRCSPRSGDLSVYWYQQSLDQGLQFLIQYYNGEERAKGNILERFSAQQFPDLHSELNLSSLELGDSALYFCASSAERGLGYNEQFFGPGTRLTVL.

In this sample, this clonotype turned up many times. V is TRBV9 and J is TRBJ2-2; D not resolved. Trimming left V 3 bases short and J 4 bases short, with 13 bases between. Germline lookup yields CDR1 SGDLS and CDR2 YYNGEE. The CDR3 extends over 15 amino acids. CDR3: CASSGPYMGTGELFF. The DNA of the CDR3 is TGTGCCAGCAGCGGGCCCTACATGGGCACCGGGGAGCTGTTTTTT.

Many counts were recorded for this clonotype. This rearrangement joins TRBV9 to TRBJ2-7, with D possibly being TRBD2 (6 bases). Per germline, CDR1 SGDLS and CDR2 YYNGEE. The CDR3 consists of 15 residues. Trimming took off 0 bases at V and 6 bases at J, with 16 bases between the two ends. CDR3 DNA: TGTGCCAGCAGCGTAGGGGGACTCCCGCAGTCCGAGCAGTACTTC. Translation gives CASSVGGLPQSEQYF.

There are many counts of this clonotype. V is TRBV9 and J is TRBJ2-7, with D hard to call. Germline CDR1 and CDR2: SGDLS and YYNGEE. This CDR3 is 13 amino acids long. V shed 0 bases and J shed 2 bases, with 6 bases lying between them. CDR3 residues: CASSVDAAYEQYF. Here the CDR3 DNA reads TGTGCCAGCAGCGTAGACGCGGCCTACGAGCAGTACTTC.

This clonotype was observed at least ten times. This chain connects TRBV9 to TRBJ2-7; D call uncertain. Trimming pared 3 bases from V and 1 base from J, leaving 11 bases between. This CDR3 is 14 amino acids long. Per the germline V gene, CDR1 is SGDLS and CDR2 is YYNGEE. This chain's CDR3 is CASSARAQSYEQYF. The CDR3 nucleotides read TGTGCCAGCAGCGCCCGGGCCCAGTCCTACGAGCAGTACTTC.

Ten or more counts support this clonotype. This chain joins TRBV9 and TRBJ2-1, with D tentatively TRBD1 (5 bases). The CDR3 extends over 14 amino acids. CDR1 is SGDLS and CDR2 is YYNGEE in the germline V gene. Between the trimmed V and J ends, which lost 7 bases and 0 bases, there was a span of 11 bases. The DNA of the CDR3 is TGTGCCAGCGAAGGGCAGGGCTCCTACAATGAGCAGTTCTTC. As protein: CASEGQGSYNEQFF. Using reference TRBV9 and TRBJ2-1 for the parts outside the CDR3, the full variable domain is DSGVTQTPKHLITATGQRVTLRCSPRSGDLSVYWYQQSLDQGLQFLIQYYNGEERAKGNILERFSAQQFPDLHSELNLSSLELGDSALYFCASEGQGSYNEQFFGPGTRLTVL.

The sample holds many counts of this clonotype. The CDR3 spells CASSVGQLYTDTQYF. As DNA, the CDR3 is TGTGCCAGCAGCGTAGGACAGCTATACACAGATACGCAGTATTTT. J is TRBJ2-3 and V is TRBV9, with D possibly being TRBD1 (5 bases). The CDR3 spans 15 residues. Germline loops: CDR1 SGDLS, CDR2 YYNGEE. V was clipped by 0 bases and J by 2 bases, with 10 bases between them.

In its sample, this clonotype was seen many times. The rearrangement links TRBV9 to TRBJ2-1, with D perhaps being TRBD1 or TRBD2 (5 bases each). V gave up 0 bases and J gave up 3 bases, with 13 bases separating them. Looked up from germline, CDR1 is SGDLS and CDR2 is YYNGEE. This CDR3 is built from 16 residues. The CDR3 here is CASSVGGSRRYNEQFF. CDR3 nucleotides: TGTGCCAGCAGCGTAGGGGGGTCGAGACGCTACAATGAGCAGTTCTTC.

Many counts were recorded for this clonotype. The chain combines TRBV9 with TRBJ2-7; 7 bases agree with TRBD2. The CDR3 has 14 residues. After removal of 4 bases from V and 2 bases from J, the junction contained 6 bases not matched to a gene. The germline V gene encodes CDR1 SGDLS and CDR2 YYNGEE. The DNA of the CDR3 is TGTGCCAGCAGCCCAAGCGGGAAGCCCTACGAGCAGTACTTC. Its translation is CASSPSGKPYEQYF.

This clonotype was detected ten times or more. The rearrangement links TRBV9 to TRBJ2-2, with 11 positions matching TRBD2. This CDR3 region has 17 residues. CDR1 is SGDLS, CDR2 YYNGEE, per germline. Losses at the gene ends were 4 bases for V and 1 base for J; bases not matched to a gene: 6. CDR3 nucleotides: TGTGCCAGCAGCCCACGGACTAGCGGGTGGAACACCGGGGAGCTGTTTTTT. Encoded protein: CASSPRTSGWNTGELFF.

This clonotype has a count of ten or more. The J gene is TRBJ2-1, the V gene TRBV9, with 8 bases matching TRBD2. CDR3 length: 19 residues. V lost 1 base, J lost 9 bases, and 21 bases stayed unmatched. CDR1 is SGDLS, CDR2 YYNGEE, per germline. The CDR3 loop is CASSVKGRADGRAYGEQFF. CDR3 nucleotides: TGTGCCAGCAGCGTAAAGGGACGGGCCGACGGGAGGGCTTACGGTGAGCAGTTCTTC.

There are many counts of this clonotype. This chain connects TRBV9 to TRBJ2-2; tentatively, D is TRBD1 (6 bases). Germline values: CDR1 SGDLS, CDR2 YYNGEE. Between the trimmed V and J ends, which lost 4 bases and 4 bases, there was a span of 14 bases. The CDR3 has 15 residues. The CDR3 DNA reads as TGTGCCAGCAGCCCATTCGACAGGCCCACCGGGGAGCTGTTTTTT. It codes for CASSPFDRPTGELFF.

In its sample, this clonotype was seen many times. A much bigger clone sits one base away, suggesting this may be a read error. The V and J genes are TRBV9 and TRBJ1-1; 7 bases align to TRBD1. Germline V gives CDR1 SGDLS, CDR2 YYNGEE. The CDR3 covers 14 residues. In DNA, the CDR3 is TGTGCCAGCAGCCTTGGACAGGCGGGCACTAAAGCTTTCTTT. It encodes CASSLGQAGTKAFF. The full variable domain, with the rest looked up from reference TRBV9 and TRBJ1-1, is DSGVTQTPKHLITATGQRVTLRCSPRSGDLSVYWYQQSLDQGLQFLIQYYNGEERAKGNILERFSAQQFPDLHSELNLSSLELGDSALYFCASSLGQAGTKAFFGQGTRLTVV.

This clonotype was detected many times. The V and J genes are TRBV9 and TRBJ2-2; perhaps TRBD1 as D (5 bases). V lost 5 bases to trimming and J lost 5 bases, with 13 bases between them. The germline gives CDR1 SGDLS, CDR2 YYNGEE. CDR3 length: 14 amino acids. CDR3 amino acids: CASSVRQSTGELFF. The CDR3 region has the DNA TGTGCCAGCAGTGTCAGACAGAGTACCGGGGAGCTGTTTTTT. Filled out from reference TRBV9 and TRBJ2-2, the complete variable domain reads DSGVTQTPKHLITATGQRVTLRCSPRSGDLSVYWYQQSLDQGLQFLIQYYNGEERAKGNILERFSAQQFPDLHSELNLSSLELGDSALYFCASSVRQSTGELFFGEGSRLTVL.

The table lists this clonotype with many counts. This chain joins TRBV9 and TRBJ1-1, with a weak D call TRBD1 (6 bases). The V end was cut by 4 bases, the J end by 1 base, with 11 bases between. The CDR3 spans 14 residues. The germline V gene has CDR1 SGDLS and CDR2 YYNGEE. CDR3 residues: CASSPGGANTEAFF. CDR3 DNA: TGTGCCAGCAGCCCCGGGGGGGCGAACACTGAAGCTTTCTTT.